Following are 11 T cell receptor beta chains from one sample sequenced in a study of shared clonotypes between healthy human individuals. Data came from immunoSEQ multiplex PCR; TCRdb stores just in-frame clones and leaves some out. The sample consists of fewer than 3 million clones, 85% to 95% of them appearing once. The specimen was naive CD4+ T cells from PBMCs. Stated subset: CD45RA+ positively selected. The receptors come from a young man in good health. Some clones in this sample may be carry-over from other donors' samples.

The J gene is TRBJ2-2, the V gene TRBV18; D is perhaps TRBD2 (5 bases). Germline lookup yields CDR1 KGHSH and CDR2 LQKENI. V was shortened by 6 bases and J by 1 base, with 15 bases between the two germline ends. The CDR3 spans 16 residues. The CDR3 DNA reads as TGTGCCAGCTCCCTACTGGAGCGGATGAACACCGGGGAGCTGTTTTTT. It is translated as CASSLLERMNTGELFF.

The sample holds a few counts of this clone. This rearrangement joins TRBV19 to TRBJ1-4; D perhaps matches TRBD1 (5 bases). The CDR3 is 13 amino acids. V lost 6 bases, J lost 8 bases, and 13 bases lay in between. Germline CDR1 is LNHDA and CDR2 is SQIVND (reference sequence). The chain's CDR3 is CASSPQGAEKLFF. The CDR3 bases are TGTGCCAGTAGCCCACAAGGGGCCGAAAAACTGTTTTTT.

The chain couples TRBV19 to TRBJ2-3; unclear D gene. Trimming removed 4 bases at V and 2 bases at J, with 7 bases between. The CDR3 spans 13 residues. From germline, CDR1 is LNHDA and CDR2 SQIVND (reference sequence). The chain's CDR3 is CASSKGYTDTQYF. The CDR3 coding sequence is TGTGCCAGTAGTAAAGGTTACACAGATACGCAGTATTTT.

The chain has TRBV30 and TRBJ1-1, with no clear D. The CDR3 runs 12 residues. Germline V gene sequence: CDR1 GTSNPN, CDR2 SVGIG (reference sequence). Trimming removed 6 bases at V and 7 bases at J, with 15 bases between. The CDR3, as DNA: TGTGCCTGTCACAACCGGGCCCTTGAAGCTTTCTTT. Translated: CACHNRALEAFF. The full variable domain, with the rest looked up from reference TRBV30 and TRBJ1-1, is SQTIHQWPATLVQPVGSPLSLECTVEGTSNPNLYWYRQAAGRGLQLLFYSVGIGQISSEVPQNLSASRPQDRQFILSSKKLLLSDSGFYLCACHNRALEAFFGQGTRLTVV.

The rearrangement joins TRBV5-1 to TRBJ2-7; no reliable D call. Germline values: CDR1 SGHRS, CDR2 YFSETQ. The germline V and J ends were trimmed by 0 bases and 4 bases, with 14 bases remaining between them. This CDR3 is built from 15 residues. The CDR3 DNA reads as TGCGCCAGCAGCTTGGAAGAGGTGGCCCCTTACGAGCAGTACTTC. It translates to CASSLEEVAPYEQYF.

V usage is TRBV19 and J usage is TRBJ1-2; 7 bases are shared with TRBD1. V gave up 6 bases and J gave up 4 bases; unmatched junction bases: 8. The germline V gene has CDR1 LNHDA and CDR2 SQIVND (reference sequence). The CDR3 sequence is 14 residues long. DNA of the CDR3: TGTGCCAGTAGGAACAGGGGTCGGGGCTATGGCTACACCTTC. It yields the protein CASRNRGRGYGYTF.

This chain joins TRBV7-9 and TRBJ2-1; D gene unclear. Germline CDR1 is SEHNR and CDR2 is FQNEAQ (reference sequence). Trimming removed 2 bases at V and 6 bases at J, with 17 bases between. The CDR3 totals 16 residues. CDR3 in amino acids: CASSLRRLVAANEQFF. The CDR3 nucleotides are TGTGCCAGCAGCTTAAGGCGTTTGGTAGCCGCCAATGAGCAGTTCTTC. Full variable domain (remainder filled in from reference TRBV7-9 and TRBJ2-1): DTGVSQNPRHKITKRGQNVTFRCDPISEHNRLYWYRQTLGQGPEFLTYFQNEAQLEKSRLLSDRFSAERPKGSFSTLEIQRTEQGDSAMYLCASSLRRLVAANEQFFGPGTRLTVL.

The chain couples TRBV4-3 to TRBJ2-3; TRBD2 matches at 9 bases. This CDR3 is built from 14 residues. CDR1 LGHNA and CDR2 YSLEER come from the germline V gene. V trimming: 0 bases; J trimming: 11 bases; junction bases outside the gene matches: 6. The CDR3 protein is CASSQELAGVRQYF. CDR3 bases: TGCGCCAGCAGCCAAGAATTAGCGGGAGTGAGGCAGTATTTT.

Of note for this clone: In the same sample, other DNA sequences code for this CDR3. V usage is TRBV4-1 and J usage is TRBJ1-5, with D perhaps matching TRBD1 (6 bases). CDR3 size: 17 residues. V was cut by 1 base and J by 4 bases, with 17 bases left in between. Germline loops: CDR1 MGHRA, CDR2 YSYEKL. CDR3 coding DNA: TGCGCCAGCAGCCAAGTCGTGGGGGGGGCAGGGAATCAGCCCCAGCATTTT. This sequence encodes CASSQVVGGAGNQPQHF.

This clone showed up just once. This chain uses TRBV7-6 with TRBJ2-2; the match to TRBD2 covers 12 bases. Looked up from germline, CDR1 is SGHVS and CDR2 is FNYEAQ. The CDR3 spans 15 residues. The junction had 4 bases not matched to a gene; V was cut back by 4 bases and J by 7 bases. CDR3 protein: CASSSQTSGSGELFF. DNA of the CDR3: TGTGCCAGCAGCTCACAGACTAGCGGGAGCGGGGAGCTGTTTTTT.

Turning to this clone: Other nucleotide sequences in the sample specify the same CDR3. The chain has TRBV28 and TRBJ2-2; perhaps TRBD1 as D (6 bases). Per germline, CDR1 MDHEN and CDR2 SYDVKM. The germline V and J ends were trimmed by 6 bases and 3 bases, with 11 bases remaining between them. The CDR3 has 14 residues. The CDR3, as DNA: TGTGCCAGCAGGCTACAGGGAGACACCGGGGAGCTGTTTTTT. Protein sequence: CASRLQGDTGELFF.